In its sample, the clone carrying this T cell receptor beta chain was seen a few times. These data come from a study of blood T cell repertoires in COVID-19. The wider study: The origin of the acute and convalescent COVID-19 samples was the United States, Italy and Spain. T cells, B-cell-depleted T cells, or PBMCs supplied cDNA or gDNA.

In the original analysis: Reference gene primers were amplified, and this amplification served to estimate nucleated cell counts. The assay was immunoSEQ multiplex PCR, and TCRdb's table has in-frame clones only and misses some. V, J and clone size are those of that table, while D and trimming were read from the DNA. Among 100,000 to 120,000 clones listed, approximately 67% were seen once. Input material: peripheral blood. The receptor was derived from an older woman with acute or convalescent COVID-19.

The CDR3 region has the DNA TGTGCCAGCAGCCCCGCGGGGGCGGGAAACACCATATATTTT. It specifies CASSPAGAGNTIYF. The rearrangement links TRBV11-2 to TRBJ1-3; TRBD1 is a possible D gene (6 bases). This CDR3 has 14 residues. Per the germline V gene, CDR1 is SGHAT and CDR2 is FQNNGV. V was clipped by 5 bases and J by 4 bases, with 12 bases between them.